One and the same sample provided the 8 T cell receptor beta chains below, sequenced in a study of shared clonotypes between healthy human individuals. Profiled with immunoSEQ multiplex PCR; TCRdb holds only in-frame clones, not every one. Of 900,000 to 1,200,000 clones listed, 78% are singletons. The sequenced sample was memory CD4+ T cells from PBMCs. Subset denoted: CD45RA-negative fraction. These receptors all come from a man aged 18 to 30 in good health. Some clones in this sample may be carry-over from other donors' samples.

This clone was seen ten or more times. This rearrangement joins TRBV5-6 to TRBJ1-2, with D unresolved. CDR1 and CDR2 (germline): SGHDT, YYEEEE. V was trimmed by 1 base and J by 8 bases, leaving 9 bases between them. The CDR3 is made up of 12 amino acids. The CDR3 region has the DNA TGTGCCAGCAGCTTGATTGATAGGGGCTACACCTTC. Translation: CASSLIDRGYTF.

Worth noting for this clone: The same CDR3 can be traced to other DNA sequences in this sample. The chain employs TRBV5-6 and TRBJ1-3; D remains unclear. Trimming pared 0 bases from V and 0 bases from J, leaving 7 bases between. The CDR3 runs to 15 residues. Germline V CDR1 and CDR2: SGHDT, YYEEEE. CDR3 residues: CASSLAVSSGNTIYF. The CDR3 DNA follows: TGTGCCAGCAGCTTGGCGGTCAGCTCTGGAAACACCATATATTTT.

J is TRBJ1-3 and V is TRBV9, with D possibly TRBD1 on 5 matching bases. This CDR3 is 15 amino acids long. V was shortened by 3 bases and J by 0 bases, with 10 bases between the two germline ends. CDR1 and CDR2 (germline): SGDLS, YYNGEE. The CDR3 coding sequence is TGTGCCAGCAGCGCCCGACAGAACTCTGGAAACACCATATATTTT. Translating gives CASSARQNSGNTIYF.

The table lists this clone with many counts. The rearrangement links TRBV10-3 to TRBJ2-7, with 7 bases identical to TRBD1. Unmatched junction bases numbered 1, after V lost 0 bases and J lost 2 bases. The germline CDR1 and CDR2 sequences are ENHRY and SYGVKD. The CDR3 spans 14 residues. The CDR3 DNA follows: TGTGCCATCAGTGAGTCGACAGGGACCTACGAGCAGTACTTC. Residues: CAISESTGTYEQYF.

The J gene is TRBJ1-3, the V gene TRBV5-4, with TRBD1 matching 8 bases. The germline V gene has CDR1 SGHNT and CDR2 YYREEE (reference sequence). This CDR3 is built from 15 residues. Trimming removed 2 bases from V and 4 bases from J; junction bases left unmatched: 5. This chain's CDR3 is CASSFQTGDGNTIYF. CDR3 coding DNA: TGTGCCAGCAGCTTCCAGACAGGGGACGGAAACACCATATATTTT.

The chain combines TRBV7-9 with TRBJ2-1; the match to TRBD2 covers 12 bases. The CDR3 runs to 17 residues. V gave up 5 bases and J gave up 0 bases; unmatched junction bases: 5. Germline V gene data show CDR1 as SEHNR and CDR2 as FQNEAQ (reference sequence). CDR3 in amino acids: CASSRLAGASSYNEQFF. DNA of the CDR3: TGTGCCAGCAGCAGACTAGCGGGGGCAAGCTCCTACAATGAGCAGTTCTTC. The entire variable domain, with the rest obtained from reference TRBV7-9 and TRBJ2-1, is as follows: DTGVSQNPRHKITKRGQNVTFRCDPISEHNRLYWYRQTLGQGPEFLTYFQNEAQLEKSRLLSDRFSAERPKGSFSTLEIQRTEQGDSAMYLCASSRLAGASSYNEQFFGPGTRLTVL.

V usage is TRBV28 and J usage is TRBJ2-1; 8 bases align to TRBD2. With 7 bases clipped from V and 0 bases from J, the junction kept 5 bases outside the gene matches. The V gene's germline CDR1 is MDHEN and CDR2 SYDVKM. The CDR3 is 15 residues long. This CDR3 reads CASTRLANSYNEQFF. CDR3 DNA: TGTGCCAGCACCCGACTAGCGAACTCCTACAATGAGCAGTTCTTC.

This chain links TRBV2 with TRBJ2-2; 13 nucleotides match TRBD2. The V gene's germline CDR1 is SNHLY and CDR2 FYNNEI. Trimming removed 4 bases from V and 5 bases from J; junction bases left unmatched: 1. This CDR3 is 15 amino acids long. CDR3 sequence: CASSGTSGSTGELFF. The CDR3 DNA is TGTGCCAGCAGTGGGACTAGCGGGAGTACCGGGGAGCTGTTTTTT. The full variable domain, with the rest looked up from reference TRBV2 and TRBJ2-2, is EPEVTQTPSHQVTQMGQEVILRCVPISNHLYFYWYRQILGQKVEFLVSFYNNEISEKSEIFDDQFSVERPDGSNFTLKIRSTKLEDSAMYFCASSGTSGSTGELFFGEGSRLTVL.